This entry lists 14 T cell receptor beta chains sequenced from one sample in a study of technical replicates of blood from a handful of donors. Assay: immunoSEQ multiplex PCR; the TCRdb copy retains only in-frame clones and omits some. The table records around 58,000 clones, approximately 86% of them present only once. The specimen sequenced was PBMCs. These receptors originate from a human donor in good health. Some clones in this sample may be carry-over from other donors' samples.

The chain recombines TRBV5-4 with TRBJ2-7; tentatively, D is TRBD2 (5 bases). V was pared by 0 bases and J by 5 bases, with 9 bases between. Germline lookup yields CDR1 SGHNT and CDR2 YYREEE (reference sequence). The length of the CDR3 is 13 residues. CDR3 DNA: TGTGCCAGCAGCTTGGGGACTGTTGACGAGCAGTACTTC. It yields the protein CASSLGTVDEQYF. Variable domain in full (rest from reference TRBV5-4 and TRBJ2-7): ETGVTQSPTHLIKTRGQQVTLRCSSQSGHNTVSWYQQALGQGPQFIFQYYREEENGRGNFPPRFSGLQFPNYSSELNVNALELDDSALYLCASSLGTVDEQYFGPGTRLTVT.

This chain connects TRBV7-9 to TRBJ2-5; 12 bases map to TRBD1. CDR1 and CDR2 (germline): SEHNR, FQNEAQ (reference sequence). V shed 5 bases, J shed 2 bases, and the junction held 6 bases outside the gene matches. The CDR3 contains 16 residues. As DNA, the CDR3 is TGTGCCAGCAGCATCGGGACAGGGGGCTCACAAGAGACCCAGTACTTC. This sequence encodes CASSIGTGGSQETQYF.

The V gene is TRBV6-5, the J gene TRBJ2-3, with 10 positions matching TRBD1. J was trimmed by 3 bases and V by 6 bases; bases with no gene match: 6. CDR1 is MNHEY and CDR2 is SVGAGI in the germline V gene. The CDR3 spans 15 residues. The CDR3 DNA reads TGTGCCAGCAGAGACAGGGGGCGCGGGACAGATACGCAGTATTTT. Translated: CASRDRGRGTDTQYF.

This clone was recorded only once. V is TRBV5-1 and J is TRBJ1-1, with a tentative D call TRBD1 (5 bases). This CDR3 has 14 residues. Germline values: CDR1 SGHRS, CDR2 YFSETQ. The V end lost 4 bases, the J end lost 4 bases, and 14 bases lay between the germline ends. The CDR3 DNA reads as TGCGCCAGCAGCCCGGTCGGGGGGAGCACTGAAGCTTTCTTT. Its translation: CASSPVGGSTEAFF.

The J gene is TRBJ2-6, the V gene TRBV6-5, with D perhaps matching TRBD1 (6 bases). Germline V gene sequence: CDR1 MNHEY, CDR2 SVGAGI. CDR3 length: 15 residues. Trimming cost V 4 bases and J 1 base, with 8 bases left between them. CDR3: CASSSTGSGANVLTF. The CDR3 DNA reads TGTGCCAGCAGTTCGACAGGTTCTGGGGCCAACGTCCTGACTTTC.

The rearrangement joins TRBV27 to TRBJ2-2; the D gene is possibly TRBD1 (6 bases). This CDR3 region has 15 residues. Trimming pared 6 bases from V and 3 bases from J, leaving 14 bases between. Germline V lookup: CDR1 MNHEY, CDR2 SMNVEV (reference sequence). The CDR3 coding sequence is TGTGCCAGCAGCACCATCGCAGGGGACACCGGGGAGCTGTTTTTT. Translating gives CASSTIAGDTGELFF.

J is TRBJ2-1 and V is TRBV4-3; a weak D match, TRBD2 (6 bases). Germline V gene sequence: CDR1 LGHNA, CDR2 YSLEER. V gave up 3 bases and J gave up 2 bases, with 14 bases separating them. CDR3 size: 16 residues. As DNA, the CDR3 is TGCGCCAGCAGCCAGCAATCAGCGGGTCCCTACAATGAGCAGTTCTTC. This sequence encodes CASSQQSAGPYNEQFF.

J is TRBJ1-1 and V is TRBV4-1, with D unresolved. Germline V gene sequence: CDR1 MGHRA, CDR2 YSYEKL. The V and J ends lost 0 bases and 1 base respectively, with 9 bases between them. The CDR3 runs 15 residues. The DNA for the CDR3 is TGCGCCAGCAGCCAAGATGCAGGCCCGAACACTGAAGCTTTCTTT. Translation: CASSQDAGPNTEAFF.

This clone appeared a few times. The chain carries TRBV7-8 and TRBJ2-7; the match to TRBD1 covers 10 bases. Germline-derived CDR1 and CDR2 are SGHVS and FQNEAQ. The CDR3 contains 15 residues. With 5 bases clipped from V and 3 bases from J, the junction kept 7 bases outside the gene matches. The CDR3 DNA reads as TGTGCCAGCAGCCATGGGGGACAGGGGAACTACGAGCAGTACTTC. Protein sequence: CASSHGGQGNYEQYF.

This clone came up once. This chain links TRBV5-1 with TRBJ2-7, with D perhaps matching TRBD1 (6 bases). The CDR3 extends over 13 amino acids. Trimming stripped 3 bases from V and 2 bases from J, with 9 bases between. Germline CDR1 reads SGHRS; CDR2 reads YFSETQ. For the CDR3, the DNA is TGCGCCAGCAGCTCGGGACAAACCTACGAGCAGTACTTC. It is translated as CASSSGQTYEQYF.

V is TRBV6-5 and J is TRBJ1-3, with a possible D match to TRBD1 (6 bases). Germline V lookup: CDR1 MNHEY, CDR2 SVGAGI. This CDR3 contains 14 residues. V lost 6 bases, J lost 0 bases, and 9 bases lay in between. The CDR3 protein is CASSSDSSGNTIYF. CDR3 nucleotide sequence: TGTGCCAGCAGCTCGGACAGCTCTGGAAACACCATATATTTT.

The chain links TRBV18 to TRBJ1-2; D may be TRBD1 (6 bases). CDR1 and CDR2 from the germline V gene are KGHSH and LQKENI. V was clipped by 5 bases and J by 1 base, with 14 bases between them. The CDR3 consists of 15 residues. The CDR3 DNA is TGTGCCAGCTCAACAACTCAGGGGCGTAACTATGGCTACACCTTC. It specifies CASSTTQGRNYGYTF.

The CDR3 DNA follows: TGTGCCAGCAGCTTAACCGGACAGGGGCTAAGTACGCAGTATTTT. Protein: CASSLTGQGLSTQYF. The V and J genes are TRBV7-3 and TRBJ2-3; TRBD1 matches at 9 bases. The CDR3 consists of 15 residues. Germline V gene sequence: CDR1 SGHTA, CDR2 FQGTGA. V shed 0 bases and J 8 bases; nucleotides not matched to a gene: 6.

The chain employs TRBV18 and TRBJ1-2; possible D gene TRBD1, 5 bases. This CDR3 has 13 residues. V lost 5 bases to trimming and J lost 2 bases, with 9 bases between them. CDR1 is KGHSH and CDR2 is LQKENI in the germline V gene. CDR3 residues: CASSGAGNYGYTF. The DNA of the CDR3 is TGTGCCAGCTCAGGGGCGGGGAACTATGGCTACACCTTC.